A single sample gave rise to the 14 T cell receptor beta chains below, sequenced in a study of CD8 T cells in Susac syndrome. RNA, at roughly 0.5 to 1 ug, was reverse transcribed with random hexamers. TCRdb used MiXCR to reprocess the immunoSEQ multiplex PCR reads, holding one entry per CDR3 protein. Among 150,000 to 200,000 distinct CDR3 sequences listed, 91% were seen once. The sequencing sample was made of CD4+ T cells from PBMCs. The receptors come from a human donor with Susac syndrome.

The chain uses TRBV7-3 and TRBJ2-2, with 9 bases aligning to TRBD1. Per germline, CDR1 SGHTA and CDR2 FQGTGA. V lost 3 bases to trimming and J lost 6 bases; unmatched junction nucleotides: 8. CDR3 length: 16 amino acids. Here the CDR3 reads CASSFGLGTGPGELFF. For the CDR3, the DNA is TGTGCCAGCAGCTTTGGTCTTGGGACAGGGCCCGGGGAGCTGTTTTTT.

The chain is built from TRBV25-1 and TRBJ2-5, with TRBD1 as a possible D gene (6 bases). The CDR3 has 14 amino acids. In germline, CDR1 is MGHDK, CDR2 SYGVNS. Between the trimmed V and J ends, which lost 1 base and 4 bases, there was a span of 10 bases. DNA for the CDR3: TGTGCCAGCAGTGAATCCTGGGGGCCAGAGACCCAGTACTTC. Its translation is CASSESWGPETQYF.

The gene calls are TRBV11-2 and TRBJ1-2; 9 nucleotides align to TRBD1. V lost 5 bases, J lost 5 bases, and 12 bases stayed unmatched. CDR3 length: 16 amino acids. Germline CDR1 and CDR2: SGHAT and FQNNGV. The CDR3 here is CASSPGQGPSMYGYTF. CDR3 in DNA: TGTGCCAGCAGCCCAGGACAGGGGCCCTCTATGTATGGCTACACCTTC. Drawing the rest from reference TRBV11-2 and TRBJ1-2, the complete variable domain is EAGVAQSPRYKIIEKRQSVAFWCNPISGHATLYWYQQILGQGPKLLIQFQNNGVVDDSQLPKDRFSAERLKGVDSTLKIQPAKLEDSAVYLCASSPGQGPSMYGYTFGSGTRLTVV.

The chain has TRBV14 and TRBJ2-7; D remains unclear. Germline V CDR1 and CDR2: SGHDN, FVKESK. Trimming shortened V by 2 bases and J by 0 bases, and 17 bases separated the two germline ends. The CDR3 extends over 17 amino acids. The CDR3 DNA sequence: TGTGCCAGCAGCCAAACGTACGGAGTCCCGAGCTCCTACGAGCAGTACTTC. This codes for CASSQTYGVPSSYEQYF.

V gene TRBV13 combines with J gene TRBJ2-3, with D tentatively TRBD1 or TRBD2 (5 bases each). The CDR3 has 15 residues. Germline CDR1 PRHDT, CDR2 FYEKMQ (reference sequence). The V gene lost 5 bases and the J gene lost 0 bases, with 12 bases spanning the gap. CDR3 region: CASSLGRKSTDTQYF. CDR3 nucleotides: TGTGCCAGCAGCCTGGGACGGAAGAGCACAGATACGCAGTATTTT.

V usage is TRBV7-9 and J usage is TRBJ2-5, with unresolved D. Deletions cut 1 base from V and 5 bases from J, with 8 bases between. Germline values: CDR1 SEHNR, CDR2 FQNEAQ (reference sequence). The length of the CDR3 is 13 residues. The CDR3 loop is CASSLEVLETQYF. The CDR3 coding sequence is TGTGCCAGCAGCTTAGAGGTGTTGGAGACCCAGTACTTC.

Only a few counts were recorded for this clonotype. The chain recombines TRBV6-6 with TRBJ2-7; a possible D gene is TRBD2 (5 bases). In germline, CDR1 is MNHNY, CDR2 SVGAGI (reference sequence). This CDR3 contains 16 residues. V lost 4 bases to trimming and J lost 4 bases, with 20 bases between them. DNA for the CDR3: TGTGCCAGCAGTTTCTACGCCGGATCAACGGGGTACGAGCAGTACTTC. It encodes CASSFYAGSTGYEQYF.

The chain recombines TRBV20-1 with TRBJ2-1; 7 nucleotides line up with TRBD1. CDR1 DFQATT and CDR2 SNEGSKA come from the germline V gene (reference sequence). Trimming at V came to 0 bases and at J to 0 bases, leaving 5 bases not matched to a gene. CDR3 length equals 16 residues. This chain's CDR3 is CSARDSGTVSYNEQFF. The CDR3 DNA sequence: TGCAGTGCTAGAGATTCGGGGACAGTCTCCTACAATGAGCAGTTCTTC.

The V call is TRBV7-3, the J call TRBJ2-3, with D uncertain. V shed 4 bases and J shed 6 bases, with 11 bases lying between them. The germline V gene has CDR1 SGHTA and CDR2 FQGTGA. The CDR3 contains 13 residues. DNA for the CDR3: TGTGCCAGCAGCTACTCGGCTAGTGATACGCAGTATTTT. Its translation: CASSYSASDTQYF. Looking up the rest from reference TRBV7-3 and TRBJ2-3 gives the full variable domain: GAGVSQTPSNKVTEKGKYVELRCDPISGHTALYWYRQSLGQGPEFLIYFQGTGAADDSGLPNDRFFAVRPEGSVSTLKIQRTERGDSAVYLCASSYSASDTQYFGPGTRLTVL.

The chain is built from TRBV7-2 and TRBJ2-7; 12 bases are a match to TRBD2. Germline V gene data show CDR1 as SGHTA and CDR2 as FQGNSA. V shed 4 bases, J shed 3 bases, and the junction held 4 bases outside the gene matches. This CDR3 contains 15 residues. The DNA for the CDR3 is TGTGCCAGCAGCTCGACTAGCGGGAGTCTCTACGAGCAGTACTTC. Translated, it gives CASSSTSGSLYEQYF. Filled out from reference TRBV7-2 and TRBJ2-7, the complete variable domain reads GAGVSQSPSNKVTEKGKDVELRCDPISGHTALYWYRQSLGQGLEFLIYFQGNSAPDKSGLPSDRFSAERTGGSVSTLTIQRTQQEDSAVYLCASSSTSGSLYEQYFGPGTRLTVT.

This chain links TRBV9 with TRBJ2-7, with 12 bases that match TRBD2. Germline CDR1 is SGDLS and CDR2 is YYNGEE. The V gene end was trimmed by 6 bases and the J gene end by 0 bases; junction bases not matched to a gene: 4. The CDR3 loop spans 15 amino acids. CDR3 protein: CASNQGLAGSYEQYF. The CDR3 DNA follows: TGTGCCAGCAACCAGGGACTAGCGGGCTCCTACGAGCAGTACTTC.

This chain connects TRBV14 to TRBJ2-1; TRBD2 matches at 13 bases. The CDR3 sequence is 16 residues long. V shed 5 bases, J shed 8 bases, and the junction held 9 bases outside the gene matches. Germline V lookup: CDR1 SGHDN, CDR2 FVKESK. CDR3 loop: CASSRAGTSGIHEQFF. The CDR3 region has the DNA TGTGCCAGCAGCAGGGCCGGGACTAGCGGGATTCATGAGCAGTTCTTC.

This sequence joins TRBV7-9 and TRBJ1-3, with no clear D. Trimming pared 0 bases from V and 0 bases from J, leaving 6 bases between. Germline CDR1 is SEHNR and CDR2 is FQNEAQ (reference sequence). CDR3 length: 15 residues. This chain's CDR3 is CASSLASDSGNTIYF. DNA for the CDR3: TGTGCCAGCAGCTTAGCCTCCGACTCTGGAAACACCATATATTTT.

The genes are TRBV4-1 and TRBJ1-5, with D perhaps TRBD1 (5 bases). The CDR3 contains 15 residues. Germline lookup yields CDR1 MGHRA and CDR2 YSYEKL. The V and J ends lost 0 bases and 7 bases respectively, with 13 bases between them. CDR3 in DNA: TGCGCCAGCAGCCAAGACGTCGGGGCGGTCCAGCCCCAGCATTTT. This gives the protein CASSQDVGAVQPQHF.